This T cell receptor beta chain was profiled in a study of Graves' ophthalmopathy and Graves' hyperthyroidism. Germline-derived CDR1 and CDR2 are MNHEY and SVGAGI. V was pared by 2 bases and J by 1 base, with 8 bases between. This CDR3 region has 14 residues. For repertoire sequencing, the TCR beta CDR3 regions were amplified from RNA transcripts. After a first-round RT-PCR with HTBI primers, a second-round multiplex PCR was run. TCRdb passed the multiplex PCR reads through MiXCR, listing each CDR3 protein once. The sample carries about 170,000 distinct CDR3 sequences, roughly 37% recorded once. This clonotype was seen only a few times. Its antigen is undetermined. Ophthalmopathy-affected donors exhibited moderate-to-severe activity, CAS ≥3, NOSPECS ≥4, and duration under 3 months. Researchers turned away patients with other autoimmune diseases, uncontrolled infections, pregnancy or lactation. Clinical symptoms and serum thyroxine were used for diagnosis; TRAb, thyroid ultrasound and orbital computed tomography were also relied on.

Findings and limits, study-wide: In blood, most expanded thyroid clonotypes above 0.001 frequency were also detected.

The TCR comes from a middle-aged woman with Graves' ophthalmopathy. Sequencing input: peripheral blood. The chain joins TRBV6-5 to TRBJ1-1; D unclear. The chain's CDR3 is CASSYPYKNTEAFF. The CDR3 DNA reads as TGTGCCAGCAGTTACCCTTACAAGAACACTGAAGCTTTCTTT.